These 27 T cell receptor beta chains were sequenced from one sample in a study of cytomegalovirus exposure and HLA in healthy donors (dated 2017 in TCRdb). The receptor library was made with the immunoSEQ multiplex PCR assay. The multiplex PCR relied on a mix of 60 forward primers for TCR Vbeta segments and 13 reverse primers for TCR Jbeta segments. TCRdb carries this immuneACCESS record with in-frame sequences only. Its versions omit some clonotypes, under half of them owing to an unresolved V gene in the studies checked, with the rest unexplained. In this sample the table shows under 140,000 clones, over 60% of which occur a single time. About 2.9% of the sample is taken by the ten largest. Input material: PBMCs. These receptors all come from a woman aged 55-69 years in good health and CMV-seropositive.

The CDR3 coding sequence is TGCAGCGCCATGGGTTCCAGGGCTTTAATCCGGGACAGGGGAGTTCTAGGGAATGAAAAACTGTTTTTT. Its protein product is CSAMGSRALIRDRGVLGNEKLFF. The gene calls are TRBV29-1 and TRBJ1-4, with TRBD1 matching over 10 bases. The V segment lost 7 bases and the J segment 5 bases; nucleotides outside the gene matches: 34. The CDR3 is 23 amino acids. CDR1 and CDR2 (germline): SQVTM, ANQGSEA.

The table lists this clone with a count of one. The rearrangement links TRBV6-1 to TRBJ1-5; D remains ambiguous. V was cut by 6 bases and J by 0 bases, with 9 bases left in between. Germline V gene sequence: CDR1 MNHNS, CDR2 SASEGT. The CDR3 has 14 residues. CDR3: CASSAVLSNQPQHF. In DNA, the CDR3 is TGTGCCAGCAGCGCGGTTCTTAGCAATCAGCCCCAGCATTTT.

Here the CDR3 reads CASSRKTGVSSGELFF. Here the CDR3 DNA reads TGTGCCAGCAGCCGTAAGACAGGGGTTTCGTCCGGGGAGCTGTTTTTT. The genes are TRBV7-3 and TRBJ2-2; TRBD1 matches 8 bases. Germline CDR1 is SGHTA and CDR2 is FQGTGA. The length of the CDR3 is 16 residues. With V trimmed by 5 bases and J by 6 bases, 11 bases remained unmatched.

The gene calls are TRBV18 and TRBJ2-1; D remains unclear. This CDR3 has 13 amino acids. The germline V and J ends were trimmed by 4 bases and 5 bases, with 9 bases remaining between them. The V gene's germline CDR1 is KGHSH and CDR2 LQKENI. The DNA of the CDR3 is TGTGCCAGCTCACTCCTGCTAGACAATGAGCAGTTCTTC. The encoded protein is CASSLLLDNEQFF.

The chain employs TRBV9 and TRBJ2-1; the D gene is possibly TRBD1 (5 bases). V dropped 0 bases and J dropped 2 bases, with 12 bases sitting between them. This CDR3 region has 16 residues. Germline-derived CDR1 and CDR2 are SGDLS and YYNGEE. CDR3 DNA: TGTGCCAGCAGCGTAGAAGGGGCGCCCACCTACAATGAGCAGTTCTTC. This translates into CASSVEGAPTYNEQFF.

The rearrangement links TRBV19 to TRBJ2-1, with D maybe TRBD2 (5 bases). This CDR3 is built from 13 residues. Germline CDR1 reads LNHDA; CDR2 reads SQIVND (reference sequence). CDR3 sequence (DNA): TGTGTCGCGTACAACCGGACTCTCCATGAGCAGTTCTTC. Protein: CVAYNRTLHEQFF.

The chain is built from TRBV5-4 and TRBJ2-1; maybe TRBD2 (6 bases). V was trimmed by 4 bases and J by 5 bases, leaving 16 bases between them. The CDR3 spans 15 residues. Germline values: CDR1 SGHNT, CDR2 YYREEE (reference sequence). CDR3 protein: CASSPRGESHNEQFF. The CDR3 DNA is TGTGCCAGCAGCCCCCGCGGGGAGTCCCACAATGAGCAGTTCTTC.

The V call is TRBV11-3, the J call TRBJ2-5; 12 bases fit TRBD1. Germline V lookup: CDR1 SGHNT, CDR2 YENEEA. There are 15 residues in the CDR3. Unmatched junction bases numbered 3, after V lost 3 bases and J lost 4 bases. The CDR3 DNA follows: TGTGCCAGCAGCTTCGGGACAGGGGGCGGAGAGACCCAGTACTTC. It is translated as CASSFGTGGGETQYF.

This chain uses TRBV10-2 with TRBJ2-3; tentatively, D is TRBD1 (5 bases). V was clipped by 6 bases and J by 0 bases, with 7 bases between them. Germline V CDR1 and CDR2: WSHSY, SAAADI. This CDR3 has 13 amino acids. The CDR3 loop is CASRGPSTDTQYF. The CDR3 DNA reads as TGCGCCAGCAGGGGGCCCAGCACAGATACGCAGTATTTT.

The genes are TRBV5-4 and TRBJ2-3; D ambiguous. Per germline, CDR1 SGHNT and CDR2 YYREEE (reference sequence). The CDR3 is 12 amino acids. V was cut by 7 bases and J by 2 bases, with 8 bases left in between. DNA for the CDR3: TGTGCCAGCTTCCGTAACACAGATACGCAGTATTTT. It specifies CASFRNTDTQYF.

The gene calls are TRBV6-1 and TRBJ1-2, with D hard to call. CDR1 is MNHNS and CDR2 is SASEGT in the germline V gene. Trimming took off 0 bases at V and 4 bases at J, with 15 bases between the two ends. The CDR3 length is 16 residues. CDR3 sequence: CASSEAISGSGYGYTF. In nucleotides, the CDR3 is TGTGCCAGCAGTGAAGCGATTTCGGGGAGCGGCTATGGCTACACCTTC.

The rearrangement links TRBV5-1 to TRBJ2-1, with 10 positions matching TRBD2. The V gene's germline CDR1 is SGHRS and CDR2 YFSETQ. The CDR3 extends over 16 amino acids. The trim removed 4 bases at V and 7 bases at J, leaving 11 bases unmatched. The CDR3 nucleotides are TGCGCCAGCAGCCTCAAAGCGGGAGGGTATATAAATGAGCAGTTCTTC. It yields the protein CASSLKAGGYINEQFF.

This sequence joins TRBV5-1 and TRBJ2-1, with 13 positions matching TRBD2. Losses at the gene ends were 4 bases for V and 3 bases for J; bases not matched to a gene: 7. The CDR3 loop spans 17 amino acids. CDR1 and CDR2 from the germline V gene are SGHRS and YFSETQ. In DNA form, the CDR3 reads TGCGCCAGCAGCCCTAAGGGACTAGCGGGATTCTACAATGAGCAGTTCTTC. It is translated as CASSPKGLAGFYNEQFF.

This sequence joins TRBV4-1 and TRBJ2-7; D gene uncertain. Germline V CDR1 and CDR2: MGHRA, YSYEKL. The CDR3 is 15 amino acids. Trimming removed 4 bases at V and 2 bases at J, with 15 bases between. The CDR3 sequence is CASSLTTVEAYEQYF. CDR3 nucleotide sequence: TGCGCCAGCAGCCTGACCACGGTCGAGGCCTACGAGCAGTACTTC.

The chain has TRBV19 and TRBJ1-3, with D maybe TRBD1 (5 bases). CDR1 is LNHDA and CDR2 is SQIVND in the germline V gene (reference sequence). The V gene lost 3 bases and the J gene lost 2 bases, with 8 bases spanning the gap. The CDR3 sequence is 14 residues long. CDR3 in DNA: TGTGCCAGTAGTATCCAGGGTGCTGGAAACACCATATATTTT. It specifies CASSIQGAGNTIYF.

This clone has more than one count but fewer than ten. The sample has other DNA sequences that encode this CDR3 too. The CDR3 here is CASSLGQGGQPQHF. Here the CDR3 DNA reads TGTGCCAGCAGCCTCGGACAAGGGGGTCAGCCCCAGCATTTT. This chain connects TRBV7-9 to TRBJ1-5; tentatively, D is TRBD1 (6 bases). This CDR3 contains 14 residues. Deletions cut 5 bases from V and 6 bases from J, with 14 bases between. CDR1 is SEHNR and CDR2 is FQNEAQ in the germline V gene (reference sequence).

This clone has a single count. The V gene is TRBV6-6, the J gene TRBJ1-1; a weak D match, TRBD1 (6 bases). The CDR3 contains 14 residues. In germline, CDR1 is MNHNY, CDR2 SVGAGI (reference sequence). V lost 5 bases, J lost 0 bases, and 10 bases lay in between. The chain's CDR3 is CASSKGGVNTEAFF. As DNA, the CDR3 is TGTGCCAGCAGTAAGGGGGGGGTGAACACTGAAGCTTTCTTT.

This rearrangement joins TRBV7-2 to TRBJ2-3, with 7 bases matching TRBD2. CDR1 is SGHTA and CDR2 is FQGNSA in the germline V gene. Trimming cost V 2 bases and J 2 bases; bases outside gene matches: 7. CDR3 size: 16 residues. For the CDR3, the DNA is TGTGCCAGCAGCTTATTTCCAGCGGGGCTCACAGATACGCAGTATTTT. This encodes CASSLFPAGLTDTQYF. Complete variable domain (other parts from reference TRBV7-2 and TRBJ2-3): GAGVSQSPSNKVTEKGKDVELRCDPISGHTALYWYRQSLGQGLEFLIYFQGNSAPDKSGLPSDRFSAERTGGSVSTLTIQRTQQEDSAVYLCASSLFPAGLTDTQYFGPGTRLTVL.

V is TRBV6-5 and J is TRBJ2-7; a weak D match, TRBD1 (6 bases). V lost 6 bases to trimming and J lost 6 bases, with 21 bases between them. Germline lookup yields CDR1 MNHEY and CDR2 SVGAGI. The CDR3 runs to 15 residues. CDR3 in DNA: TGTGCCAGCAGGCAGGCCGGACAGCTGATTCCCGAGCAGTACTTC. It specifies CASRQAGQLIPEQYF.

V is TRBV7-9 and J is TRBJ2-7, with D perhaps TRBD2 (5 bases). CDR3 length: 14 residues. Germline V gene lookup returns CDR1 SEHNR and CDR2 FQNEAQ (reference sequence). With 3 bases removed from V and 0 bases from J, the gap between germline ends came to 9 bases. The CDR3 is CASSLAGSSYEQYF. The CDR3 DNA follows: TGTGCCAGCAGCTTGGCGGGTAGCTCCTACGAGCAGTACTTC.

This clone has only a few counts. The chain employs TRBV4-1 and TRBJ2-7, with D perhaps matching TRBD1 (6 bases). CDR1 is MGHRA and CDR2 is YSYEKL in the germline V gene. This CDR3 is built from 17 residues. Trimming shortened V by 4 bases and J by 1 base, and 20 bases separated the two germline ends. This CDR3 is CASSLYHGQGRSYEQYF. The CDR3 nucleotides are TGCGCCAGCAGCCTCTACCATGGGCAGGGGAGATCCTACGAGCAGTACTTC.

The CDR3 spells CASSYSTGQNTEAFF. The CDR3 DNA follows: TGTGCCAGCAGTTACTCGACGGGACAGAACACTGAAGCTTTCTTT. The chain combines TRBV6-6 with TRBJ1-1; D may be TRBD1 (6 bases). The CDR3 extends over 15 amino acids. Trimming removed 0 bases from V and 1 base from J, with 9 bases in between. Germline V gene lookup returns CDR1 MNHNY and CDR2 SVGAGI (reference sequence).

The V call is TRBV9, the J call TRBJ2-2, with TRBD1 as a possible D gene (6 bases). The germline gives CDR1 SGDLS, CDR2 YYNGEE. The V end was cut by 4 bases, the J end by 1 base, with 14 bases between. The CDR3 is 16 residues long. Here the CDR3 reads CASSPRGDGNTGELFF. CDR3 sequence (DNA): TGTGCCAGCAGCCCCAGGGGTGATGGGAACACCGGGGAGCTGTTTTTT. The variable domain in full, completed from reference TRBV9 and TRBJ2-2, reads DSGVTQTPKHLITATGQRVTLRCSPRSGDLSVYWYQQSLDQGLQFLIQYYNGEERAKGNILERFSAQQFPDLHSELNLSSLELGDSALYFCASSPRGDGNTGELFFGEGSRLTVL.

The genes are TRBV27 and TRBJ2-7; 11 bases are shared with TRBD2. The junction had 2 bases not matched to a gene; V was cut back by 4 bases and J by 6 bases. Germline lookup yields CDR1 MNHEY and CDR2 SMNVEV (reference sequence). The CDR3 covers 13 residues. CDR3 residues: CASSSLAGGEQYF. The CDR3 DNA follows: TGTGCCAGCAGTTCCCTAGCGGGAGGCGAGCAGTACTTC.

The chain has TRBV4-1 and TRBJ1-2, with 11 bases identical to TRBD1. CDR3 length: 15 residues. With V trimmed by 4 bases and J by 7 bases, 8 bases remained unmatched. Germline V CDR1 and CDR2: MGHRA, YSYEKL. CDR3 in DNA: TGCGCCAGCAGCCGGGACAGGGGGAATTCGGGTGGCTACACCTTC. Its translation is CASSRDRGNSGGYTF.

The CDR3 DNA reads as TGTGCCAGCAGCTTAGCGCGGACTAGCGGGAGTAGTGAGCAGTTCTTC. Translating gives CASSLARTSGSSEQFF. The chain links TRBV7-2 to TRBJ2-1; TRBD2 aligns across 13 bases. The CDR3 totals 16 residues. V was clipped by 0 bases and J by 9 bases; unmatched bases: 5. The germline gives CDR1 SGHTA, CDR2 FQGNSA. Looking up the rest from reference TRBV7-2 and TRBJ2-1 gives the full variable domain: GAGVSQSPSNKVTEKGKDVELRCDPISGHTALYWYRQSLGQGLEFLIYFQGNSAPDKSGLPSDRFSAERTGGSVSTLTIQRTQQEDSAVYLCASSLARTSGSSEQFFGPGTRLTVL.

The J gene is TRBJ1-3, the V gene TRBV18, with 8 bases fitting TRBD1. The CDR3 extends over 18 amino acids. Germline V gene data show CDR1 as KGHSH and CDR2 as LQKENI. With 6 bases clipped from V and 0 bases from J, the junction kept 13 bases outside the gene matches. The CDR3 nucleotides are TGTGCCAGCTCGCACCTCGGGACAGGCGGATCCTCTGGAAACACCATATATTTT. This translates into CASSHLGTGGSSGNTIYF. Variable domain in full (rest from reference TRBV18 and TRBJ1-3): NAGVMQNPRHLVRRRGQEARLRCSPMKGHSHVYWYRQLPEEGLKFMVYLQKENIIDESGMPKERFSAEFPKEGPSILRIQQVVRGDSAAYFCASSHLGTGGSSGNTIYFGEGSWLTVV.